This T cell receptor beta chain was sequenced during a study of shared clonotypes between healthy human individuals. About this clone itself: The antigen is undetermined.

Findings of the study overall: Naive subsets typically showed greater estimated richness than memory subsets.

Sequenced by immunoSEQ multiplex PCR; TCRdb stores in-frame clones only, minus some. The repertoire has 2 million to 3 million clones, more than 85% of them found once; the top ten carry roughly 0.36%. Between the trimmed V and J ends, which lost 6 bases and 0 bases, there was a span of 9 bases. The V gene's germline CDR1 is MGHRA and CDR2 YSYEKL. The CDR3 is 14 residues long. The rearrangement joins TRBV4-1 to TRBJ1-3, with D maybe TRBD1 (6 bases). What was sequenced was naive CD4+ T cells from PBMCs. Subset indicated: CD45RA+ positively selected. The source of this sequence is a man younger than 30 in good health. Some clones in this sample may be carry-over from other donors' samples. CDR3 DNA: TGCGCCAGCAGTCTGGACAGCTCTGGAAACACCATATATTTT. It encodes CASSLDSSGNTIYF.